The sample holds a few counts of the clone carrying this T cell receptor beta chain. Its antigen is unknown. The sample originates from a study of graft-versus-host responses after intestinal transplantation. Study-wide results and caveats: The recipient marrow held GvH clones, and some of them showed up first in ileum or blood.

Using immunoSEQ multiplex PCR, the repertoire was profiled, and TCRdb retains in-frame clones only, with some absent. The table includes approximately 70,000 clones, roughly 92% detected once. Germline V CDR1 and CDR2: SQVTM, ANQGSEA. Trimming shortened V by 7 bases and J by 11 bases, and 23 bases separated the two germline ends. The CDR3 runs 13 residues. Here the sequenced sample was bone marrow, taken around 720 days after intestinal transplantation. The chain combines TRBV29-1 with TRBJ1-1; D ambiguous. This receptor was taken from a human patient who received an intestinal transplant, so some T cells may come from the graft donor. DNA of the CDR3: TGCAGCGGGTGGGGTGTGCGGGGTAGTGCGGCTTTCTTT. It codes for CSGWGVRGSAAFF. Complete variable domain (other parts from reference TRBV29-1 and TRBJ1-1): SAVISQKPSRDICQRGTSLTIQCQVDSQVTMMFWYRQQPGQSLTLIATANQGSEATYESGFVIDKFPISRPNLTFSTLTVSNMSPEDSSIYLCSGWGVRGSAAFFGQGTRLTVV.